This T cell receptor (beta chain) was sequenced for a study of CD8 T cells in Susac syndrome. CDR3 length: 14 amino acids. V was trimmed by 3 bases and J by 0 bases, leaving 8 bases between them. RNA amounts of 0.5 to 1 ug underwent reverse transcription with random hexamers. TCRdb ran MiXCR on the immunoSEQ multiplex PCR reads and lists one entry per CDR3 protein. Of fewer than 200,000 distinct CDR3 sequences in the sample, roughly 90% are singletons; the top ten hold 0.085% to 0.09%. The TCR sequence derives from a human donor with Susac syndrome. The J gene is TRBJ1-1, the V gene TRBV12-3 or TRBV12-4; no reliable D call. The material sequenced was CD4+ T cells from PBMCs. For the CDR3, the DNA is TGTGCCAGCAGTTTGTTTCGGATGAACACTGAAGCTTTCTTT. As protein: CASSLFRMNTEAFF.